This entry describes one T cell receptor beta chain. As yet, its antigen is unknown. The sample comes from a study of cytomegalovirus exposure and HLA in healthy donors. With V trimmed by 0 bases and J by 7 bases, 9 bases remained unmatched. CDR1 and CDR2 from the germline V gene are LGHNA and YSLEER. The CDR3 spans 16 residues. Overall study results and limits: For TCR beta chains, V- and J-gene trimming was later linked to a missense DCLRE1C variant. Reportedly, fewer N-insertions than the roughly 600-donor mean appeared in an Asian-associated ancestry cluster in a later analysis.

Researchers ran the PCR with 60 Vbeta and 13 Jbeta primers. The assay was immunoSEQ multiplex PCR, and TCRdb's table has in-frame clones only and misses some. The table includes under 200,000 clones, 77% detected once. The V and J genes are TRBV4-3 and TRBJ2-5; 9 bases fit TRBD2. The clonotype comes from a man under 40 in good health and CMV-seropositive. Sequencing used PBMCs. CDR3 loop: CASSQDVASGAGTQYF. The DNA of the CDR3 is TGCGCCAGCAGCCAAGACGTAGCTAGCGGGGCGGGGACCCAGTACTTC.